This T cell receptor beta chain came from a study of blood T cells in healthy people across ages. Primers used in a second PCR of roughly 6 to 11 cycles were a sample-barcoded 5' primer and a J-beta primer mix. Each cDNA was tagged by a template-switch adaptor containing 12 random nucleotides. From the 5' RACE reads, TCRdb called clonotypes with MiXCR, one entry per CDR3 protein. The table lists 1.2 million to 1.5 million distinct CDR3 sequences, 42% of them singletons. Overall study findings and caveats: Per million T cells, TCR beta diversity dropped about linearly as age rose.

CDR3 length equals 16 residues. Germline assignment: CDR1 MNHNS and CDR2 SASEGT. Trimming at V came to 5 bases and at J to 5 bases, leaving 10 bases not matched to a gene. Note on this clonotype: Its antigen is undetermined.

This TCR was sampled from a woman between 18 and 29 years old in good health. The source material was blood. This chain uses TRBV6-1 with TRBJ2-1; 9 bases align to TRBD2. This CDR3 reads CASSRAGTSTNNEQFF. Here the CDR3 DNA reads TGTGCCAGCAGTAGGGCGGGGACTAGCACCAACAATGAGCAGTTCTTC.